This T cell receptor beta chain is from a study of PD-1 blockade in classical Hodgkin lymphoma. Study outcomes and limitations: By C4D1, diversity of CD4+ TCRs had risen significantly, whereas that of CD8+ TCRs had not.

Every patient had relapsed following autologous stem cell transplantation, and cohorts differed in brentuximab vedotin exposure. Using immunoSEQ multiplex PCR, the repertoire was profiled, and TCRdb retains in-frame clones only, with some absent. Here the sample spans about 21,000 clones, approximately 71% being singletons. Concerning this clone itself: Its antigen is not identified.

The receptor comes from a human donor with classical Hodgkin lymphoma. This sample comprised peripheral blood mononuclear cells (PBMCs), obtained at baseline.

CDR3 bases: TGTGCCAGCAGCTCTCCGACAGGGATGAACACTGAAGCTTTCTTT. Protein product: CASSSPTGMNTEAFF. The V and J genes are TRBV7-9 and TRBJ1-1, with TRBD1 matching 7 bases. Per the germline V gene, CDR1 is SEHNR and CDR2 is FQNEAQ (reference sequence). CDR3 length equals 15 residues. V was clipped by 4 bases and J by 0 bases; unmatched bases: 5.